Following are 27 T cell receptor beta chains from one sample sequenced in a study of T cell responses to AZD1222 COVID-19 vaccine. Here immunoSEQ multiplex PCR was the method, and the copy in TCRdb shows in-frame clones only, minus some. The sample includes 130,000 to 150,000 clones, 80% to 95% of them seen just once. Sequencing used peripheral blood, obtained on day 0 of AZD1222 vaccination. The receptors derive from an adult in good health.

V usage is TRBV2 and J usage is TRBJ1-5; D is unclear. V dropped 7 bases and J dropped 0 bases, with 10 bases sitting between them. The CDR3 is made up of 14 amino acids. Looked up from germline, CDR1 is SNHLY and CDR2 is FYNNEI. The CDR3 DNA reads TGTGCCAGCATGGAGAGTTATAGCAATCAGCCCCAGCATTTT. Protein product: CASMESYSNQPQHF.

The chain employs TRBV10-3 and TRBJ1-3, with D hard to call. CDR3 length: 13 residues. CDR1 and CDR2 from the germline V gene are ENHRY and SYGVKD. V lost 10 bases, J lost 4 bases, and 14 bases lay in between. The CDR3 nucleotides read TGTGCCACCATAGGGTCGACCGGAAACACCATATATTTT. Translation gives CATIGSTGNTIYF.

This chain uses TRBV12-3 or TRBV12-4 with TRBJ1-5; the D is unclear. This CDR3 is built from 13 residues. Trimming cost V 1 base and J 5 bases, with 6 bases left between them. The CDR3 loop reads CASSLDSDQPQHF. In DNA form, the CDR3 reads TGTGCCAGCAGTTTAGACTCCGATCAGCCCCAGCATTTT.

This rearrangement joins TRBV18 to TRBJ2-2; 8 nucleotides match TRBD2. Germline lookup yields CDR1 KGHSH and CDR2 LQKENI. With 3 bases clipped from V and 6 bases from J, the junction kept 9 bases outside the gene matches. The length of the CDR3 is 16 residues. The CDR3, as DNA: TGTGCCAGCTCACCCAGTGGACTAGCAGTGGCCGGGGAGCTGTTTTTT. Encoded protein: CASSPSGLAVAGELFF.

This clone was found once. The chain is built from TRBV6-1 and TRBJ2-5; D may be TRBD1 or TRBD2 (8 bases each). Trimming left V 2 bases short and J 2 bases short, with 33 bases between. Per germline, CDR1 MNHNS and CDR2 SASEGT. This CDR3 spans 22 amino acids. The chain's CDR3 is CASSEQGALSGKNPVAQETQYF. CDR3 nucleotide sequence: TGTGCCAGCAGTGAACAGGGGGCGCTTAGCGGGAAAAATCCTGTTGCTCAAGAGACCCAGTACTTC.

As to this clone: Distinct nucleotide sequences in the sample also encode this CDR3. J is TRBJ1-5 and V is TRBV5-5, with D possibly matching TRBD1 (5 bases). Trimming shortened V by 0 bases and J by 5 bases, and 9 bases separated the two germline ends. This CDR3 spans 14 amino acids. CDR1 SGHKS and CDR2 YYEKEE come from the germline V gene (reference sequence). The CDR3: CASSLAGGDQPQHF. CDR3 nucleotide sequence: TGTGCCAGCAGCTTGGCCGGGGGAGATCAGCCCCAGCATTTT.

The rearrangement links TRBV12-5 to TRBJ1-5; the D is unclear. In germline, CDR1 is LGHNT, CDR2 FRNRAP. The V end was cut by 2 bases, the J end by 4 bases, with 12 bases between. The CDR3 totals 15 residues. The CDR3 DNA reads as TGTGCTAGTGGTTTGCCGTGGGAACCAAATCAGCCCCAGCATTTT. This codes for CASGLPWEPNQPQHF.

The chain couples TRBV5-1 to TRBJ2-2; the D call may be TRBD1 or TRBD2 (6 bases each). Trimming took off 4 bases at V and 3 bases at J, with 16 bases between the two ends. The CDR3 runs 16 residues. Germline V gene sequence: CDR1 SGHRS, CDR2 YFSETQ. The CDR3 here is CASSGGTRLDTGELFF. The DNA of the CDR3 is TGCGCCAGCAGCGGGGGGACACGCCTTGACACCGGGGAGCTGTTTTTT. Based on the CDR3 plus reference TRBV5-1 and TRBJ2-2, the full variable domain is KAGVTQTPRYLIKTRGQQVTLSCSPISGHRSVSWYQQTPGQGLQFLFEYFSETQRNKGNFPGRFSGRQFSNSRSEMNVSTLELGDSALYLCASSGGTRLDTGELFFGEGSRLTVL.

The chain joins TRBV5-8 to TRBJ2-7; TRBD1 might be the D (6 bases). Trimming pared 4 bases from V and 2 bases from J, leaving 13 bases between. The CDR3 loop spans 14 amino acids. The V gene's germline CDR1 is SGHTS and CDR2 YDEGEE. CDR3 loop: CASSLGAGPYEQYF. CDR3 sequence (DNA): TGTGCCAGCAGCCTGGGGGCAGGTCCCTACGAGCAGTACTTC.

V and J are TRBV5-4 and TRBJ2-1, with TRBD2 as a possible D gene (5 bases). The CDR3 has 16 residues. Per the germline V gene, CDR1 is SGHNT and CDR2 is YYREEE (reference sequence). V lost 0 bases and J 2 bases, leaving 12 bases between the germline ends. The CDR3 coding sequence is TGTGCCAGCAGCTTGGGTGGGAGTGGCACCTACAATGAGCAGTTCTTC. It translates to CASSLGGSGTYNEQFF. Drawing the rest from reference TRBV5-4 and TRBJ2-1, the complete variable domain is ETGVTQSPTHLIKTRGQQVTLRCSSQSGHNTVSWYQQALGQGPQFIFQYYREEENGRGNFPPRFSGLQFPNYSSELNVNALELDDSALYLCASSLGGSGTYNEQFFGPGTRLTVL.

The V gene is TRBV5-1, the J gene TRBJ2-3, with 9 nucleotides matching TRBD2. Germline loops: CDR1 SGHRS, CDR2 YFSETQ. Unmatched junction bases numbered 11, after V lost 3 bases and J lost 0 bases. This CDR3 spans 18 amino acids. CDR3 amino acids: CASSSPQTSGTSTDTQYF. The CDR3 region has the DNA TGCGCCAGCAGCTCCCCCCAGACTAGCGGAACTAGCACAGATACGCAGTATTTT.

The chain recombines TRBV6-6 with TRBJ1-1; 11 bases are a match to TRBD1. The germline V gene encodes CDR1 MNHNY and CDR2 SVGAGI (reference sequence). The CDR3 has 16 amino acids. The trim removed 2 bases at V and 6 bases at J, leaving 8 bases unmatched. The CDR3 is CASSYRTGGAPAEAFF. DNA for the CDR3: TGTGCCAGCAGTTACCGGACAGGGGGCGCCCCGGCTGAAGCTTTCTTT.

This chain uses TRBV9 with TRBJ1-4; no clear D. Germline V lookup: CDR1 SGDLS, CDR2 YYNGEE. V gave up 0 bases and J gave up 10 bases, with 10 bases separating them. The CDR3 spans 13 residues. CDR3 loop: CASSVELVGKLFF. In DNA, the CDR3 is TGTGCCAGCAGCGTAGAACTTGTTGGAAAACTGTTTTTT. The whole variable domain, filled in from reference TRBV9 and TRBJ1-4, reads DSGVTQTPKHLITATGQRVTLRCSPRSGDLSVYWYQQSLDQGLQFLIQYYNGEERAKGNILERFSAQQFPDLHSELNLSSLELGDSALYFCASSVELVGKLFFGSGTQLSVL.

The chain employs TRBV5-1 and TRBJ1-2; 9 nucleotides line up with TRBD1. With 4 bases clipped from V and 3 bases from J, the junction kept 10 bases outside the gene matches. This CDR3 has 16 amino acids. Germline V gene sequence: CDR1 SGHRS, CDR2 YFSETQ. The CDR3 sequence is CASSPGQGFVDYGYTF. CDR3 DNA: TGCGCCAGCAGCCCGGGACAGGGCTTCGTAGACTATGGCTACACCTTC.

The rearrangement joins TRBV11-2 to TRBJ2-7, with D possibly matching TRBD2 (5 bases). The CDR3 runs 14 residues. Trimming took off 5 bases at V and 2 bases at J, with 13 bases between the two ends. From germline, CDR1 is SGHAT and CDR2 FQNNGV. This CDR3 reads CASSPGVLPYEQYF. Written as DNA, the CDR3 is TGTGCCAGCAGCCCCGGGGTCCTCCCCTACGAGCAGTACTTC.

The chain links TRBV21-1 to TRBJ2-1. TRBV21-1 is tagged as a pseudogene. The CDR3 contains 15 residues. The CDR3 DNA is TGTGCCAGCAGCAGCCCCCGGGGCAGGTGTAATGAGCAGTTCTTC. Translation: CASSSPRGRCNEQFF.

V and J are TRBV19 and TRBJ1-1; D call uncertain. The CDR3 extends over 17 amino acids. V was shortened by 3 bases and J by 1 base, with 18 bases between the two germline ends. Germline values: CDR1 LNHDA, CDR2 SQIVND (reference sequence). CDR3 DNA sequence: TGTGCCAGTAGTATCCGGCTTGTAGAGAAGGGGAACACTGAAGCTTTCTTT. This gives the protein CASSIRLVEKGNTEAFF.

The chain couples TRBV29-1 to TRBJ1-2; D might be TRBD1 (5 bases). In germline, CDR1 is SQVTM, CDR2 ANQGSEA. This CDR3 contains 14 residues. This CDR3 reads CSVWGELGLGGYTF. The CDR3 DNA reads TGCAGTGTCTGGGGGGAACTGGGTTTGGGCGGCTACACCTTC.

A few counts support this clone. CDR3 loop: CASSQGPGLAGGLVVTDTQYF. The CDR3 nucleotides are TGTGCCAGCAGCCAAGGCCCGGGACTAGCGGGAGGGTTAGTCGTCACAGATACGCAGTATTTT. The V and J genes are TRBV3-1 (or the pseudogene TRBV3-2) and TRBJ2-3; 16 bases align to TRBD2. The CDR3 is 21 amino acids. Germline assignment: CDR1 LGHDT and CDR2 YNNKEL (reference sequence). V gave up 1 base and J gave up 2 bases; unmatched junction bases: 12.

The CDR3 reads CASSVDAGADTQYF. The CDR3 bases are TGTGCCAGCAGCGTAGATGCGGGAGCAGATACGCAGTATTTT. The rearrangement joins TRBV9 to TRBJ2-3; 7 bases line up with TRBD2. Germline V gene sequence: CDR1 SGDLS, CDR2 YYNGEE. J gave up 4 bases and V 0 bases, and 2 bases lay outside the gene matches. The CDR3 covers 14 residues.

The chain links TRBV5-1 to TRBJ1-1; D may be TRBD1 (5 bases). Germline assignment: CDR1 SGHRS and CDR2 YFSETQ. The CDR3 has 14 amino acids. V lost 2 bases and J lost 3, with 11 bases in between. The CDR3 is CASSFGGGDTEAFF. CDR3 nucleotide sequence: TGCGCCAGCAGCTTTGGGGGTGGAGACACTGAAGCTTTCTTT.

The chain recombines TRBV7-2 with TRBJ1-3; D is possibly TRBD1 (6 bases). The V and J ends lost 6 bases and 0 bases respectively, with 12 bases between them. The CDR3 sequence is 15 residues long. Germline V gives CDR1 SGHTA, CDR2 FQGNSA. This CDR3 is CASRRGLDSGNTIYF. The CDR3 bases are TGTGCCAGCAGGAGGGGGTTGGACTCTGGAAACACCATATATTTT.

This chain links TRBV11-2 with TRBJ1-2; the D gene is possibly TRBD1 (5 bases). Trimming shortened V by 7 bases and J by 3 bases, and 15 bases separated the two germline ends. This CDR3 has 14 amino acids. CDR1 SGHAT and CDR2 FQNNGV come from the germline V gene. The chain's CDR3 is CASIGADRDYGYTF. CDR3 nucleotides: TGTGCCAGCATAGGGGCGGACCGAGACTATGGCTACACCTTC.

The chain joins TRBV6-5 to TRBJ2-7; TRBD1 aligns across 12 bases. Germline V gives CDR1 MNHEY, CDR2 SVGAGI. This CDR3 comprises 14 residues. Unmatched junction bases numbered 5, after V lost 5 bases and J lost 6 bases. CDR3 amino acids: CASSRGGQGAEQYF. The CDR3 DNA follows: TGTGCCAGCAGTCGAGGGGGACAGGGGGCCGAGCAGTACTTC.

The CDR3 region has the DNA TGTGCCAGCAGCCGAGCAGGGGGCACCTATGAAAAACTGTTTTTT. Translating gives CASSRAGGTYEKLFF. V is TRBV6-5 and J is TRBJ1-4; 8 positions agree with TRBD1. Per germline, CDR1 MNHEY and CDR2 SVGAGI. Unmatched junction bases numbered 9, after V lost 6 bases and J lost 6 bases. CDR3 length: 15 amino acids.

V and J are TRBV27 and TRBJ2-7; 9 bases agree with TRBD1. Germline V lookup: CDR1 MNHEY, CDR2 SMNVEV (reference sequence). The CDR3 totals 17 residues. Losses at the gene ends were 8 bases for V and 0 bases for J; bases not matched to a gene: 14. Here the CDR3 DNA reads TGTGCCAGCCAGACAGGGGGATCTGGCCCAGACTCCTACGAGCAGTACTTC. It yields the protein CASQTGGSGPDSYEQYF.

CDR3 nucleotides: TGTGCCAGCAGTGACAATGGGTATAGCAATCAGCCCCAGCATTTT. It encodes CASSDNGYSNQPQHF. The chain couples TRBV6-1 to TRBJ1-5; D gene uncertain. CDR1 is MNHNS, CDR2 SASEGT, per germline. The CDR3 totals 15 residues. Deletions cut 3 bases from V and 0 bases from J, with 9 bases between.